The clone carrying this T cell receptor beta chain was counted ten times or more. The antigen is unknown. From RNA transcripts, TCR beta CDR3 regions were amplified. HTBI primers drove first-round RT-PCR of the TCR CDR3. TCRdb re-analysed the multiplex PCR reads in MiXCR, keeping a single row per CDR3 protein. The data show approximately 480,000 distinct CDR3 sequences, 20% seen once. Germline V CDR1 and CDR2: MDHEN, SYDVKM. V lost 3 bases and J lost 6, with 9 bases in between. The CDR3 length is 12 residues. The data derive from a study of T cells in Graves' hyperthyroidism and ophthalmopathy. Study outcomes and limitations: Ophthalmopathy and stable hyperthyroidism were told apart by a 13 V-J model.

Exclusion of a patient resulted from uncontrolled infection, other autoimmune disease, pregnancy or lactation. The sequence came from a man younger than 30 with Graves' hyperthyroidism. This chain connects TRBV28 to TRBJ2-7; tentatively, D is TRBD1 or TRBD2 (5 bases each). Sequenced sample: blood. This CDR3 is CASSLGRREQYF. The CDR3 DNA reads as TGTGCCAGCAGTTTGGGACGACGCGAGCAGTACTTC. Combining the CDR3 with reference TRBV28 and TRBJ2-7 gives the whole variable domain DVKVTQSSRYLVKRTGEKVFLECVQDMDHENMFWYRQDPGLGLRLIYFSYDVKMKEKGDIPEGYSVSREKKERFSLILESASTNQTSMYLCASSLGRREQYFGPGTRLTVT.